What follows are 5 T cell receptor beta chains derived from one specimen sequenced in a study of CD8 T cells in Susac syndrome. RNA in amounts of roughly 0.5 to 1 ug was reverse transcribed with random hexamers. From the immunoSEQ multiplex PCR reads, TCRdb called clonotypes with MiXCR, one entry per CDR3 protein. Found here are tens of thousands of distinct CDR3 sequences, around 94% of them singletons; the top ten hold more than 0.4%. The sequenced material came from CD8+ T cells from PBMCs. These receptors all come from a human donor with Susac syndrome.

CDR3 bases: TGCAGTGCTCAACCCCGGACAGGGCGTTTTTATGAGCAGTTCTTC. It specifies CSAQPRTGRFYEQFF. V usage is TRBV20-1 and J usage is TRBJ2-1; the match to TRBD1 covers 8 bases. Germline-derived CDR1 and CDR2 are DFQATT and SNEGSKA (reference sequence). There are 15 residues in the CDR3. V trimming: 5 bases; J trimming: 8 bases; junction bases outside the gene matches: 14.

The V call is TRBV11-2, the J call TRBJ1-1, with D perhaps matching TRBD1 (5 bases). Germline V lookup: CDR1 SGHAT, CDR2 FQNNGV. The CDR3 spans 14 residues. V was shortened by 4 bases and J by 3 bases, with 12 bases between the two germline ends. CDR3 nucleotide sequence: TGTGCCAGCAGCTCAGGGTACGGGTACACTGAAGCTTTCTTT. Its translation is CASSSGYGYTEAFF.

This clonotype came up a few times. The rearrangement links TRBV3-1 to TRBJ2-3, with D uncertain. The V end was cut by 2 bases, the J end by 14 bases, with 17 bases between. CDR1 and CDR2 (germline): LGHDT, YNNKEL (reference sequence). The CDR3 spans 13 residues. CDR3 region: CASSQSPNHLLYF. The CDR3 nucleotides read TGTGCCAGCAGCCAATCACCGAACCATCTTCTGTATTTT.

The chain couples TRBV5-1 to TRBJ2-3; the D is unclear. V was cut by 1 base and J by 6 bases, with 9 bases left in between. The CDR3 extends over 13 amino acids. In germline, CDR1 is SGHRS, CDR2 YFSETQ. The CDR3 bases are TGCGCCAGCAGCTTGAGGCAGGCGGATACGCAGTATTTT. It translates to CASSLRQADTQYF.

The table lists this clonotype with a count of one. The chain recombines TRBV2 with TRBJ1-2; D perhaps matches TRBD1 (6 bases). This CDR3 spans 11 amino acids. The V and J ends lost 10 bases and 5 bases respectively, with 11 bases between them. Per the germline V gene, CDR1 is SNHLY and CDR2 is FYNNEI. CDR3 residues: CATNTGYGYTF. CDR3 DNA: TGTGCCACCAATACAGGGTATGGCTACACCTTC.